This T cell receptor beta chain was recorded in a study of blood T cells in healthy people across ages. Across the study: Per two T cells, template switching captured roughly one barcoded beta molecule. General study findings and limits: Per million T cells, the diversity of TCR beta decreased roughly linearly as age advanced. More naive CD4+ cells and higher diversity were found in long-lived than in aged donors.

This CDR3 is 13 amino acids long. The germline CDR1 and CDR2 sequences are SQVTM and ANQGSEA. The authors ran a second PCR of roughly 6 to 12 cycles using a sample-barcoded 5' primer and a J-beta primer mix. TCRdb reanalysed the 5' RACE reads using MiXCR and keeps one entry per CDR3 protein. This table has 790,000 or so distinct CDR3 sequences, about 56% appearing once. Concerning this clonotype itself: The antigen is undetermined.

Healthy Russian Caucasian donors spanned ages about 6 to 100 years. The sequenced sample was blood. The receptor's source is a man in his forties in good health. The genes are TRBV29-1 and TRBJ2-1; 7 bases match TRBD1. The J call is in doubt because the DNA end fits TRBJ2-7 better. The CDR3 protein is CSVTTGLANEQYF. In DNA, the CDR3 is TGCAGCGTGACGACAGGGTTGGCCAATGAGCAGTACTTC.